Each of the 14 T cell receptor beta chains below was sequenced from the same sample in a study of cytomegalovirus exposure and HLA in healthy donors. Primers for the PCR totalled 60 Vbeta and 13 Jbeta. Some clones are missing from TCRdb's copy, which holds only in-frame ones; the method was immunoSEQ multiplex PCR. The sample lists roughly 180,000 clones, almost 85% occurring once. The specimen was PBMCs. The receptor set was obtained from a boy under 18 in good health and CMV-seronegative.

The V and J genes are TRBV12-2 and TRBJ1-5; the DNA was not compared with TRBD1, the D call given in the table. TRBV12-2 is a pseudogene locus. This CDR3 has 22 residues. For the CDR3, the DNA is TGTGCAAGCGACATCCCGGACAGCGTATTAGGCCTCGACCCGTATAGCAATCAGCCCCAGCATTTT. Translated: CASDIPDSVLGLDPYSNQPQHF.

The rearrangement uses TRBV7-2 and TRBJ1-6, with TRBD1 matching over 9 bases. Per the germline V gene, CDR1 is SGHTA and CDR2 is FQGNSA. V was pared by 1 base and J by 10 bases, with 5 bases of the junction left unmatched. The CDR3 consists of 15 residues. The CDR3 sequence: CASSLGTGAGSPLHF. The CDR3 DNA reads TGTGCCAGCAGCTTAGGGACAGGGGCTGGGTCACCCCTCCACTTT.

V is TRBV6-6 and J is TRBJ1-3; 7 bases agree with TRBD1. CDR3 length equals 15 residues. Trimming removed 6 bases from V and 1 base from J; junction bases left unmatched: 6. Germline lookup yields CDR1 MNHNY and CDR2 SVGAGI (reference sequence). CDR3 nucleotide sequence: TGTGCCAGCAGCCCCGACAGGGTTTCTGGAAACACCATATATTTT. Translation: CASSPDRVSGNTIYF.

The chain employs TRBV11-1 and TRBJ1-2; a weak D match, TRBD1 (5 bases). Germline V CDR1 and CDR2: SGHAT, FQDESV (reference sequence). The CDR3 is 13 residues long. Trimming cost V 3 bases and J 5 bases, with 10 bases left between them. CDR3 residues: CASSFRTRYGYTF. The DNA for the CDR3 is TGTGCCAGCAGCTTCCGGACACGTTATGGCTACACCTTC.

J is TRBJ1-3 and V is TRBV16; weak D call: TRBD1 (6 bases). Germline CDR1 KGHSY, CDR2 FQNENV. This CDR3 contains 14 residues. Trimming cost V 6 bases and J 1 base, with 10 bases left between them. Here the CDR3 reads CASRGHLSGNTIYF. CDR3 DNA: TGTGCCAGCAGGGGACATTTATCTGGAAACACCATATATTTT.

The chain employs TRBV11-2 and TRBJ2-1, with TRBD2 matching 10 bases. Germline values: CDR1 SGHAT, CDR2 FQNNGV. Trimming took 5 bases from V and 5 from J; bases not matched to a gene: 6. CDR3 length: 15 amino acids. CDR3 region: CASSLGLAIHNEQFF. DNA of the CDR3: TGTGCCAGCAGCCTGGGACTAGCGATTCACAATGAGCAGTTCTTC.

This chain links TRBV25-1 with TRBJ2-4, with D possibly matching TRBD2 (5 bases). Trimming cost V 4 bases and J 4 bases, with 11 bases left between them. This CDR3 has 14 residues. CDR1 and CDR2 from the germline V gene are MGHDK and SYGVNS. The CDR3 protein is CASSVGLEKNIQYF. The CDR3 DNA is TGTGCCAGCAGTGTTGGACTTGAGAAAAACATTCAGTACTTC.

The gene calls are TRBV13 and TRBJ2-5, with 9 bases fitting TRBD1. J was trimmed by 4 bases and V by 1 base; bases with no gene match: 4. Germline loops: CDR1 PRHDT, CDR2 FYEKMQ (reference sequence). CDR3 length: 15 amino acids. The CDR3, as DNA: TGTGCCAGCAGCTTAGCCACAGGGGGCGCAGAGACCCAGTACTTC. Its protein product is CASSLATGGAETQYF.

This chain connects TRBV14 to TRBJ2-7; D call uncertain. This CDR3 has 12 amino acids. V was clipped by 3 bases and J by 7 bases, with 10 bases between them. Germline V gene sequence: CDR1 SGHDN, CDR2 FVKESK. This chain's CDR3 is CASSQGAWEQYF. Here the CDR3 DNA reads TGTGCCAGCAGCCAGGGCGCCTGGGAGCAGTACTTC.

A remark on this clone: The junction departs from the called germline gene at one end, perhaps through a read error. As DNA, the CDR3 is TGCGCCAGCAGCCAAGCACAGGGCTACGCGCAGTACTTC. Translating gives CASSQAQGYAQYF. The V gene is TRBV4-3, the J gene TRBJ2-7; TRBD1 is a possible D gene (6 bases). Germline V gives CDR1 LGHNA, CDR2 YSLEER. The CDR3 is made up of 13 amino acids.

The CDR3 protein is CAIQDITSYEQYF. The CDR3 bases are TGTGCCATCCAAGACATTACCTCCTACGAGCAGTACTTC. The rearrangement links TRBV10-3 to TRBJ2-7; D ambiguous. V was cut by 8 bases and J by 0 bases, with 11 bases left in between. Per the germline V gene, CDR1 is ENHRY and CDR2 is SYGVKD. CDR3 length: 13 amino acids.

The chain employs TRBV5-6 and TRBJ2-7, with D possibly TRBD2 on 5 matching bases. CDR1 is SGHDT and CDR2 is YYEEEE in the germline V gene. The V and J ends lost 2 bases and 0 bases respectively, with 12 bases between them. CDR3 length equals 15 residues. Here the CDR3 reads CASSLSPGSSYEQYF. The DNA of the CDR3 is TGTGCCAGCAGCTTATCACCGGGGAGCTCCTACGAGCAGTACTTC.

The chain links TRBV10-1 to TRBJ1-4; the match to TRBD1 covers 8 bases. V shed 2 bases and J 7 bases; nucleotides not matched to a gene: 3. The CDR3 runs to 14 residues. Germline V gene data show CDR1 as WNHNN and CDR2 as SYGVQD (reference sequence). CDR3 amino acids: CASSEGTGFEKLFF. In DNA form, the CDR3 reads TGCGCCAGCAGTGAGGGGACAGGCTTTGAAAAACTGTTTTTT.

Written as DNA, the CDR3 is TGTGCCTGGGCTAGGGACAGGGGAACTGAAGCTTTCTTT. Its translation is CAWARDRGTEAFF. This rearrangement joins TRBV30 to TRBJ1-1; 10 nucleotides match TRBD1. In germline, CDR1 is GTSNPN, CDR2 SVGIG (reference sequence). This CDR3 is 13 amino acids long. V lost 5 bases to trimming and J lost 5 bases; unmatched junction nucleotides: 5.